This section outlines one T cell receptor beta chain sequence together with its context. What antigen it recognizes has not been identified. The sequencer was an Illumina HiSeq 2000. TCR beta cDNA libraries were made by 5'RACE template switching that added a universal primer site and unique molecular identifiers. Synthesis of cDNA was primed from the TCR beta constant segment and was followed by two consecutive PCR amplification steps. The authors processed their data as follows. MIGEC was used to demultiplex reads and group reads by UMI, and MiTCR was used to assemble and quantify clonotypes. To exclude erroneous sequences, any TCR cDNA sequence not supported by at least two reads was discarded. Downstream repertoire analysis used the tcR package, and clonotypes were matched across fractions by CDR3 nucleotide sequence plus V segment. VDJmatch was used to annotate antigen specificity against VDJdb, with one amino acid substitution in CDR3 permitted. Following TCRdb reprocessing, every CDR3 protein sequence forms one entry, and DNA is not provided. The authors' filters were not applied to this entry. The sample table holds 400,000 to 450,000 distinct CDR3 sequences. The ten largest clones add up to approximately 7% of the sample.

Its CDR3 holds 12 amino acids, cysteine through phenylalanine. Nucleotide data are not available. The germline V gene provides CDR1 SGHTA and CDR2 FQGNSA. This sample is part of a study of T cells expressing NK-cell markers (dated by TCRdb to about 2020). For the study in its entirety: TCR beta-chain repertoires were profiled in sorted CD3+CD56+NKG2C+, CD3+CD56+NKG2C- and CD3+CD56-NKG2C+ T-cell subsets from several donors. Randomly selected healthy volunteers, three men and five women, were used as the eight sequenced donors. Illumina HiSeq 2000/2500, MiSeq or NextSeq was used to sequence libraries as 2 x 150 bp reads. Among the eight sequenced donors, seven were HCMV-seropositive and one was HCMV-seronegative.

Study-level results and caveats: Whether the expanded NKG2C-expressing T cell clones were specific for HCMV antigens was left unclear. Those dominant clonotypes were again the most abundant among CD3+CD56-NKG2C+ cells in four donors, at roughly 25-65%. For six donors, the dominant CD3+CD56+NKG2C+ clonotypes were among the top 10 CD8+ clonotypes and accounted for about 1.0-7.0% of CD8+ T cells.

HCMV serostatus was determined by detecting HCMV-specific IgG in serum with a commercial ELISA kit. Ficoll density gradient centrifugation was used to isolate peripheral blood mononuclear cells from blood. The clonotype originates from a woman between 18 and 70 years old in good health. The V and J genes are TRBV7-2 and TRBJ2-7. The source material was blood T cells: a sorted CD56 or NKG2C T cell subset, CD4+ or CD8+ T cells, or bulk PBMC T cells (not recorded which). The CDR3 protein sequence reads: CASSRGSDEQYF.